This entry is about one TCR beta chain. Its antigen is as yet unknown. The sample belongs to a study of cytomegalovirus exposure and HLA in healthy donors. Germline lookup yields CDR1 SGHVS and CDR2 FQNEAQ. The CDR3 is 16 residues long. V lost 5 bases to trimming and J lost 4 bases; unmatched junction nucleotides: 9. Whole-study results and caveats: Approximately 18,000 TCR beta sequences were associated with HLA alleles at 0.05 false discovery rate in a later analysis. It was assumed in the presence/absence analyses that sequencing depth was roughly uniform across donors. The study listed approximately 170 cytomegalovirus-associated TCR beta chains.

A multiplex PCR was run with 60 Vbeta primers and 13 Jbeta primers. Repertoires were generated with immunoSEQ multiplex PCR, while TCRdb's copy carries only in-frame clones and drops some. The sample includes roughly 160,000 clones, 60% to 80% of them seen just once. This sequence originates from a man aged 45-60 years in good health and CMV-seropositive. Sequencing was performed on PBMCs. The chain carries TRBV7-8 and TRBJ1-1, with 11 bases matching TRBD1. Here the CDR3 DNA reads TGTGCCAGCAGCGGCCTCATGGGACAGGGGGGCACTGAAGCTTTCTTT. Its protein product is CASSGLMGQGGTEAFF.